This T cell receptor (beta chain) was found in a study of radiotherapy plus CTLA-4 blockade in lung cancer. Study-wide background: Disease control was achieved by 31% of patients, and objective responses by 18%.

Profiling relied on immunoSEQ multiplex PCR, and the TCRdb table lists in-frame clones only, not all of them. Of roughly 110,000 clones listed, roughly 84% were seen once; the top ten hold 2% to 3%. Study-level results: Early blood T cell clone changes and increased post-radiation serum interferon-beta were reportedly the strongest response predictors. Radiotherapy with ipilimumab was followed by blood expansion of tumor-derived clones.

The CDR3 sequence is 14 residues long. Germline CDR1 SGHNT, CDR2 YYREEE (reference sequence). Trimming removed 1 base from V and 3 bases from J; junction bases left unmatched: 1. Turning to this clone: What it binds is not known.

The material was peripheral blood, obtained from a patient treated with radiotherapy plus ipilimumab. This clonotype was sampled from a human donor with non-small cell lung cancer that progressed on radiotherapy plus ipilimumab. Some clones in this sample may be carry-over from other donors' samples. V and J are TRBV5-4 and TRBJ2-1; 7 nucleotides align to TRBD1. This CDR3 is CASSLWDSYNEQFF. DNA of the CDR3: TGTGCCAGCAGCTTGTGGGACAGCTACAATGAGCAGTTCTTC.